This is a list of T cell receptor beta chains from one sample in a study of blood T cell repertoires in COVID-19. Clones were sequenced by immunoSEQ multiplex PCR, and TCRdb holds only the in-frame ones, with some missing. The data hold 210,000 or so clones, with 84% observed a single time. Sample: peripheral blood. The receptors stem from a woman aged 70-85 years with active or convalescent COVID-19. Each CDR3 is given with its conserved first and last residue. Fields, in order: V gene, J gene, D gene, clone size, CDR3 protein, CDR3 DNA. A D gene is named only where the DNA matches it firmly. Clone size is given for some rows only: seen once, a few or many times, or a class if the clone is expanded.

TRBV6-6	TRBJ2-1	NA	NA	CASSRTSDSSYNEQFF	TGTGCCAGCAGTCGAACCAGCGATAGCTCCTACAATGAGCAGTTCTTC
TRBV11-2	TRBJ2-1	TRBD2	NA	CASSLGTSGNNEQFF	TGTGCCAGCAGCTTAGGGACTAGCGGGAACAATGAGCAGTTCTTC
TRBV4-1	TRBJ1-5	NA	NA	CASSQDRGTGQHF	TGCGCCAGCAGCCAAGATCGGGGAACGGGCCAGCATTTT
TRBV19	TRBJ1-4	NA	NA	CASSIDVRLGVNEKLFF	TGTGCCAGTAGTATAGACGTCAGGCTCGGGGTTAATGAAAAACTGTTTTTT
TRBV18	TRBJ2-3	TRBD2	NA	CASSRPAGAEDTQYF	TGTGCCAGCTCACGACCCGCGGGAGCCGAAGATACGCAGTATTTT
TRBV5-8	TRBJ2-3	TRBD1	NA	CASSLAEGQGDTDTQYF	TGTGCCAGCAGCTTGGCCGAGGGACAGGGGGACACAGATACGCAGTATTTT
TRBV28	TRBJ1-2	NA	NA	CASSSPAGYGYTF	TGTGCCAGCAGTTCCCCTGCGGGCTATGGCTACACCTTC
TRBV19	TRBJ2-1	TRBD2	NA	CASSIYQGSGRAEVVQFF	TGTGCCAGTAGTATTTATCAGGGAAGCGGGAGGGCCGAAGTAGTGCAGTTCTTC
TRBV15	TRBJ2-3	TRBD2	NA	CATSRVLAGVGTDTQYF	TGTGCCACCAGCAGAGTACTAGCGGGAGTCGGCACAGATACGCAGTATTTT
TRBV5-1	TRBJ2-4	TRBD1	NA	CASSRDRLAKNIQYF	TGCGCCAGCAGCCGGGACAGATTAGCCAAAAACATTCAGTACTTC
TRBV24-1	TRBJ2-3	TRBD2	NA	CATSDSGLASRDTQYF	TGTGCCACCAGTGACTCCGGACTAGCTTCCCGCGATACGCAGTATTTT
TRBV5-1	TRBJ2-3	NA	NA	CASSMDNTDTQYF	TGCGCCAGCAGCATGGACAACACAGATACGCAGTATTTT
TRBV29-1	TRBJ2-2	TRBD2	NA	CSVELAGGFWDTGELFF	TGCAGCGTTGAACTAGCGGGAGGATTTTGGGACACCGGGGAGCTGTTTTTT
TRBV7-9	TRBJ2-6	NA	NA	CASSVRSGANVLTF	TGTGCCAGCAGCGTTAGATCTGGGGCCAACGTCCTGACTTTC
TRBV6-1	TRBJ2-2	NA	NA	CASSEEIESGELFF	TGTGCCAGCAGTGAGGAGATTGAGAGCGGGGAGCTGTTTTTT
TRBV7-2	TRBJ1-2	TRBD1	NA	CASSSRDPGQANYGYTF	TGTGCCAGCAGCTCCCGTGACCCGGGACAGGCCAACTATGGCTACACCTTC
TRBV7-2	TRBJ1-2	TRBD1	NA	CASSLARDRPFLRGYTF	TGTGCCAGCAGCTTAGCGAGGGACAGGCCCTTTCTAAGGGGCTACACCTTC
TRBV7-2	TRBJ1-5	NA	NA	CASSLVRNQPQHF	TGTGCCAGCAGCTTAGTCAGGAATCAGCCCCAGCATTTT
TRBV28	TRBJ2-7	NA	NA	CASSLEGHEQYF	TGTGCCAGCAGTTTAGAGGGCCACGAGCAGTACTTC
TRBV7-9	TRBJ1-2	NA	once	CASSPHSAAGGYTF	TGTGCCAGCAGCCCCCACTCGGCGGCGGGGGGCTACACCTTC
TRBV14	TRBJ1-1	NA	NA	CASSQDIGGLTEAFF	TGTGCCAGCAGCCAAGATATCGGGGGACTCACTGAAGCTTTCTTT
TRBV5-1	TRBJ1-6	NA	few	CASSLIQNNSPLHF	TGCGCCAGCAGCTTGATACAAAATAATTCACCCCTCCACTTT
TRBV2	TRBJ1-2	NA	once	CASTAGTTNYGYTF	TGTGCCAGCACCGCTGGGACTACTAACTATGGCTACACCTTC
TRBV28	TRBJ1-2	TRBD1	NA	CASSSYRGLTYGYTF	TGTGCCAGCAGTTCCTACAGGGGGCTCACCTATGGCTACACCTTC
TRBV20-1	TRBJ2-5	NA	few	CSASLAGSWDETQYF	TGCAGTGCTAGTTTGGCGGGCAGTTGGGATGAGACCCAGTACTTC
TRBV21-1	TRBJ2-1	NA	NA	CASSKRLRGRRTDEQFF	TGTGCCAGCAGCAAACGGCTCAGGGGGCGAAGGACCGATGAGCAGTTCTTC
TRBV21-1	TRBJ1-1	NA	NA	CASSKKKETGMPFF	TGTGCCAGCAGCAAAAAAAAGGAAACAGGTATGCCTTTCTTT
TRBV5-1	TRBJ2-1	NA	NA	CASSSQGSEQFF	TGCGCCAGCAGCTCCCAGGGGTCTGAGCAGTTCTTC
TRBV6-5	TRBJ2-1	TRBD2	NA	CASSYDGRAGEQFF	TGTGCCAGCAGTTATGACGGGAGGGCCGGTGAGCAGTTCTTC